This TCR beta chain was recovered during a study of blood T cell repertoires in COVID-19. Study at large: Collection of acute and convalescent COVID-19 samples took place in the United States, Italy and Spain. The cDNA or gDNA used as material had been derived from T cells, B-cell-depleted T cells, or PBMCs.

Methods used by the authors: Amplification of reference gene primers provided the estimated nucleated cell counts. The protocol was immunoSEQ multiplex PCR, while the TCRdb copy is restricted to in-frame clones and leaves out a portion. V and J calls and clone size are as listed in that table; D and trimming were resolved from the DNA. The sample holds about 46,000 clones, approximately 88% seen once. The J segment lost 9 bases and the V segment lost 8 bases, leaving 13 bases of the junction unmatched. This CDR3 has 14 amino acids. Per the germline V gene, CDR1 is KGHSH and CDR2 is LQKENI. Input material: peripheral blood. The V gene is TRBV18, the J gene TRBJ2-1; 7 bases match TRBD2. The source of this sequence is a middle-aged man with acute or convalescent COVID-19. CDR3 protein: CASARGSRDGEQFF. The DNA for the CDR3 is TGTGCCAGCGCGCGCGGGAGTAGGGATGGTGAGCAGTTCTTC.